This TCR beta chain was sequenced in a study of molecular identifiers for immune sequencing clone quantification (dated by TCRdb to 2016 to 2018). For context, the study as a whole: For a replicate experiment, the RNA from either 20,000 or 100,000 naive CD8 T cells was divided into five aliquots, and four of those aliquots went on to sequencing. This methods study benchmarked molecular-identifier clustering-based TCR repertoire sequencing (MIDCIRS) and TCR RNA copy counting, using CD8 T cells to do so. Broader findings and caveats from the paper: Spiked-in Jurkat TCR RNA equivalent to a single cell was reported to be detectable even among approximately 1 million naive CD8 T cells. Clones above 20 RNA copies held over 99% of molecules in CMV-specific effector cells but under 1% in naive cells. The sizes of highly expanded clones could end up underestimated when identical TCR molecules share a barcode. Modeling gave around 3 recovered TCR RNA copies per cell versus roughly 10 by digital PCR, implying roughly 29% capture efficiency. The naive libraries included spiked-in Jurkat TCR RNA (around 10 copies' worth), and this RNA is not part of the donor repertoire. When barcode sub-clustering was omitted, TCR diversity was inflated by chimeric consensus sequences, with chimeras reaching as high as 47%.

This clonotype showed up just a few times. Its antigen remains unidentified. Base qualities were left out, and no much larger clone turns up one base away. The germline V gene yields SGDLS for CDR1 and YYNGEE for CDR2. Trimming removed 2 bases from V and 5 bases from J, leaving 13 bases between the germline ends. The CDR3 starts with the cysteine, ends with the phenylalanine, and has 14 residues. The sequence is cut down to CDR3 DNA, 42 bases in frame from base 1. Libraries of naive CD8 T cells were built from 20,000 to 1,000,000 sorted cells, with 10%, 30% or 50% of the purified RNA used. Naive CD8 T cells were FACS-sorted as CD8+CD4-CCR7+CD45RA+ on a BD FACSAria II into RLT Plus buffer. Roughly ten TCR copies' worth of Jurkat RNA were spiked into roughly 20,000-1,000,000 naive CD8 T cell samples to test detection sensitivity. Enrichment of CD8 T cells was done with RosetteSep CD8+ T Cell Enrichment Cocktail plus Ficoll-Paque, and ACK red cell lysis came afterward.

The method behind the library was PCR. TCRdb names NextSeq 500 as the instrument used. Bulk TCR libraries were generated as previously described, with the TCR primers listed in Table S5 used. Purification of total RNA was performed with the Qiagen AllPrep DNA/RNA kit. Before analysis, reads from multiple sequencing runs of one library were combined. The published analysis was carried out like this. Only reads with exact TCR constant sequence were kept, trimmed to 150 nt, and grouped by their 12-nt molecular barcodes. Reads within each barcode group were sub-clustered using a 15% Levenshtein threshold, and quality-weighted consensus sequences were constructed for each RNA molecule. Non-functional sequences were filtered out, along with any lower-count sequence sitting one edit away from another sequence. On the basis of fitting two negative binomial distributions, barcode sub-clusters with fewer than 20% of the maximum read count were discarded. TCRdb passed the public sequencing reads through fastp at Q25 and MiXCR, retaining productive beta sequences. One record per CDR3 amino acid sequence lists the most common genes and DNA. In this record, the V and J calls reflect TCRdb's handling and not the investigators' own analysis. The sample table contains 400,000 to 600,000 distinct CDR3 sequences; only one count was recorded for 25% of them. Jointly, the top ten make up around 0.8% of the sample.

Source material: naive CD8+ T cells from blood, with Jurkat cell RNA spiked in. The sample's cell subset or site label, in plain terms: FACS-sorted CD8+CD4-CCR7+CD45RA+ naive T cells. The sequence came from a human donor in good health. Some libraries in this study had Jurkat cell RNA spiked in. Recombination linked TRBV9 to TRBJ2-5; the D gene is not confidently resolved. The DNA reads TGTGCCAGCAGCGTTGGCGGCTCCGCCGAGACCCAGTACTTC. Its coded protein is CASSVGGSAETQYF.